These 19 T cell receptor beta chains were sequenced from one sample in a study of CD8 T cells in ankylosing spondylitis. TCRdb independently ran MiXCR on the 5' RACE reads; one entry per CDR3 protein. Seen here are 300,000 to 400,000 distinct CDR3 sequences, approximately 10% observed once, and the top ten hold around 8.4%. The sequencing input was blood, either unsorted or a sorted T cell fraction (not recorded which). The receptors were sampled from a female donor with ankylosing spondylitis or in good health (not recorded which).

This clonotype has ten or more counts. The V call is TRBV12-3 or TRBV12-4, the J call TRBJ1-2; 7 positions match TRBD1. The CDR3 consists of 12 residues. V lost 4 bases, J lost 7 bases, and 3 bases stayed unmatched. CDR3 protein: CASSSGGRGYTF. As DNA, the CDR3 is TGTGCCAGCAGTTCAGGGGGTCGTGGCTACACCTTC.

This clonotype was counted at least ten times. Here the CDR3 DNA reads TGTGCCATCAGTCCTGGGAGGAGAGATACGCAGTATTTT. Translated, it gives CAISPGRRDTQYF. V gene TRBV10-3 combines with J gene TRBJ2-3; D is possibly TRBD2 (6 bases). Trimming removed 5 bases at V and 5 bases at J, with 11 bases between. This CDR3 has 13 residues. Looked up from germline, CDR1 is ENHRY and CDR2 is SYGVKD.

V and J are TRBV12-3 or TRBV12-4 and TRBJ2-3; weak D call: TRBD2 (6 bases). The CDR3 totals 11 residues. Trimming cost V 7 bases and J 10 bases, with 12 bases left between them. The chain's CDR3 is CASTRGGPQYF. CDR3 in DNA: TGTGCCAGCACCCGGGGAGGCCCGCAGTATTTT.

This clonotype was seen at least ten times. V and J are TRBV12-3 or TRBV12-4 and TRBJ2-5, with D tentatively TRBD1 (8 bases). The CDR3 consists of 16 residues. Trimming took 3 bases from V and 4 from J, leaving 18 bases between them. The CDR3 DNA sequence: TGTGCCAGCAGTTTCGAGCACAGGGGGGGAGGAGAGACCCAGTACTTC. Protein sequence: CASSFEHRGGGETQYF.

This clonotype occurred many times. The rearrangement links TRBV20-1 to TRBJ1-2; perhaps TRBD1 as D (6 bases). Trimming shortened V by 3 bases and J by 2 bases, and 13 bases separated the two germline ends. The germline V gene has CDR1 DFQATT and CDR2 SNEGSKA (reference sequence). The CDR3 totals 14 residues. For the CDR3, the DNA is TGCAGTGCTAGTCGCGGGGGGCAGAACTATGGCTACACCTTC. Translating it yields CSASRGGQNYGYTF.

A few counts support this clonotype. The chain has TRBV5-1 and TRBJ1-6, with a weak D call TRBD1 (5 bases). The CDR3 extends over 16 amino acids. Trimming removed 0 bases from V and 6 bases from J, with 13 bases in between. Germline-derived CDR1 and CDR2 are SGHRS and YFSETQ. The CDR3 region has the DNA TGCGCCAGCAGCTTGGCCGGGGTTGGGGGTAATTCACCCCTCCACTTT. It specifies CASSLAGVGGNSPLHF.

Many counts were recorded for this clonotype. This chain uses TRBV20-1 with TRBJ2-4, with no clear D. Germline lookup yields CDR1 DFQATT and CDR2 SNEGSKA (reference sequence). Trimming pared 1 base from V and 8 bases from J, leaving 21 bases between. This CDR3 is built from 16 residues. CDR3 sequence (DNA): TGCAGTGCTAGAGGTCCCAAGGGTCCAGAGAGAGACATTCAGTACTTC. Translation gives CSARGPKGPERDIQYF.

This clonotype was found a few times. J is TRBJ2-7 and V is TRBV7-6, with D possibly being TRBD2 (6 bases). Per germline, CDR1 SGHVS and CDR2 FNYEAQ. This CDR3 is built from 15 residues. The ends were cut back, 1 base at V and 3 bases at J, with 13 bases in the middle. The CDR3 region has the DNA TGTGCCAGCAGCTTAGAGGGACTCGGCCTCTACGAGCAGTACTTC. Protein sequence: CASSLEGLGLYEQYF.

This clonotype came up a few times. The gene calls are TRBV7-2 and TRBJ1-4; possibly TRBD1 for D (6 bases). The V end was cut by 5 bases, the J end by 5 bases, with 18 bases between. Germline-derived CDR1 and CDR2 are SGHTA and FQGNSA. The CDR3 totals 16 residues. The CDR3 protein is CASSQGDRLTNEKLFF. CDR3 nucleotides: TGTGCCAGCAGCCAAGGCGACAGGCTCACAAATGAAAAACTGTTTTTT.

In this sample, this clonotype turned up many times. The chain carries TRBV20-1 and TRBJ2-7; D perhaps matches TRBD1 (5 bases). Germline CDR1 and CDR2: DFQATT and SNEGSKA (reference sequence). The CDR3 sequence is 12 residues long. With 1 base removed from V and 6 bases from J, the gap between germline ends came to 10 bases. The CDR3 loop is CSARGGTREQYF. The CDR3 DNA sequence: TGCAGTGCTAGAGGGGGCACTCGCGAGCAGTACTTC.

This clonotype was detected ten times or more. The chain links TRBV12-3 or TRBV12-4 to TRBJ2-1; D perhaps matches TRBD2 (6 bases). The CDR3 has 15 residues. The V end lost 1 base, the J end lost 8 bases, and 15 bases lay between the germline ends. For the CDR3, the DNA is TGTGCCAGCAGTTTAGGGGGACTGGGCTTGGATGAGCAGTTCTTC. Amino acids: CASSLGGLGLDEQFF.

This clonotype was recorded at least ten times. This chain connects TRBV11-3 to TRBJ1-1; D unresolved. The CDR3 is made up of 14 amino acids. The germline CDR1 and CDR2 sequences are SGHNT and YENEEA. V lost 3 bases to trimming and J lost 4 bases, with 12 bases between them. The CDR3 DNA reads as TGTGCCAGCAGCTTGGGCCCCGTGGGCACTGAAGCTTTCTTT. Protein product: CASSLGPVGTEAFF.

The rearrangement links TRBV6-6 to TRBJ2-1; 8 bases agree with TRBD1. The CDR3 totals 13 residues. Germline lookup yields CDR1 MNHNY and CDR2 SVGAGI (reference sequence). The V and J ends lost 5 bases and 9 bases, in that order; junction bases with no gene match: 6. CDR3 DNA sequence: TGTGCCAGCAGTGGGGCAGGGGGCCCTGAGCAGTTCTTC. This codes for CASSGAGGPEQFF.

Many counts were recorded for this clonotype. This chain uses TRBV20-1 with TRBJ2-7, with TRBD1 matching over 9 bases. The CDR3 loop spans 13 amino acids. The germline gives CDR1 DFQATT, CDR2 SNEGSKA (reference sequence). Germline trimming cut 4 bases from V and 5 bases from J; bases unmatched to any gene: 6. The CDR3 loop reads CSAKGQGTDEQYF. The CDR3 DNA reads TGCAGTGCTAAGGGACAGGGAACCGACGAGCAGTACTTC.

Turning to this clonotype: No conserved phenylalanine or tryptophan ends this CDR3, so it is likely a read error. This rearrangement joins TRBV7-9 to TRBJ2-2, with D perhaps TRBD1 (6 bases). The V end lost 4 bases, the J end lost 5 bases, and 8 bases lay between the germline ends. This CDR3 has 13 residues. Germline V lookup: CDR1 SEHNR, CDR2 FQNEAQ (reference sequence). CDR3 nucleotides: TGTGCCAGCAGCTCACAGGGTACCGGGGAGCTGTTTTCT. It translates to CASSSQGTGELFS.

V and J are TRBV30 and TRBJ2-2; D may be TRBD2 (6 bases). The CDR3 contains 13 residues. Trimming left V 4 bases short and J 4 bases short, with 10 bases between. The germline CDR1 and CDR2 sequences are GTSNPN and SVGIG (reference sequence). CDR3 nucleotide sequence: TGTGCCTGGACGTTGGAGGGCACCGGGGAGCTGTTTTTT. It codes for CAWTLEGTGELFF.

This clonotype was seen a handful of times. The genes are TRBV29-1 and TRBJ2-2; TRBD1 matches 7 bases. This CDR3 has 13 residues. Germline V gene lookup returns CDR1 SQVTM and CDR2 ANQGSEA. The J segment lost 6 bases and the V segment lost 4 bases, leaving 5 bases of the junction unmatched. The CDR3 DNA follows: TGCAGCGTTGGTGACAGGGTGGCCGGGGAGCTGTTTTTT. This translates into CSVGDRVAGELFF.

V and J are TRBV3-1 and TRBJ1-4; D is unresolved. Germline CDR1 is LGHDT and CDR2 is YNNKEL (reference sequence). There are 15 residues in the CDR3. V lost 11 bases and J lost 3, with 19 bases in between. The CDR3 here is CASCQGPSSNEKLFF. CDR3 nucleotide sequence: TGTGCCTCCTGCCAAGGGCCGTCCTCTAATGAAAAACTGTTTTTT.

This clonotype was picked up a small number of times. The V call is TRBV5-5, the J call TRBJ2-1; 9 positions agree with TRBD2. Trimming took 0 bases from V and 7 from J; bases not matched to a gene: 8. CDR3 length equals 16 residues. Looked up from germline, CDR1 is SGHKS and CDR2 is YYEKEE (reference sequence). CDR3 sequence: CASSLAPSGIYNEQFF. DNA of the CDR3: TGTGCCAGCAGCTTGGCCCCTAGCGGGATATATAATGAGCAGTTCTTC.